This TCR beta chain was identified in a study of blood T cell repertoires in COVID-19. Whole-study context: Sites across the United States, Italy and Spain contributed samples from acute and convalescent COVID-19. The analysed material was cDNA or gDNA that came from T cells, B-cell-depleted T cells, or PBMCs.

In the original processing: Scientists estimated how many nucleated cells there were by amplifying reference gene primers. Method: immunoSEQ multiplex PCR; TCRdb's copy keeps in-frame clones and lacks some. The D gene and trimming were derived from the DNA, and the V and J assignments and clone size from that table. The sample consists of about 170,000 clones, approximately 91% of them appearing once. During active infection, Seattle patients enrolled and were then monitored through disease. This CDR3 is built from 15 residues. V was trimmed by 0 bases and J by 3 bases, leaving 11 bases between them. Looked up from germline, CDR1 is MNHNY and CDR2 is SVGAGI (reference sequence).

V is TRBV6-6 and J is TRBJ1-2, with TRBD1 as a possible D gene (6 bases). Source material: peripheral blood. The TCR comes from a man between 18 and 35 years old with COVID-19, enrolled during active disease. CDR3 DNA: TGTGCCAGCAGTTACTCTGAGGGGGATTACTATGGCTACACCTTC. Translated, it gives CASSYSEGDYYGYTF.